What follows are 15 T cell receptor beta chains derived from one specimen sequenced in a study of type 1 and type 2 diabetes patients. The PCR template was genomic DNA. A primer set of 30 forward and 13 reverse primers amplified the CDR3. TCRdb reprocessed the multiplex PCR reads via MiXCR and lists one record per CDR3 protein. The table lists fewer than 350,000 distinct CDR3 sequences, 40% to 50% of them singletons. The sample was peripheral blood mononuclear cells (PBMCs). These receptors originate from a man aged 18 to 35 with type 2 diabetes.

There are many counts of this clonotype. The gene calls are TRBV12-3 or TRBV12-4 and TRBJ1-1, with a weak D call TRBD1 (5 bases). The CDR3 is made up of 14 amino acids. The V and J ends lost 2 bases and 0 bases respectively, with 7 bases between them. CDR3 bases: TGTGCCAGCAGTTTAACAGGTATGAACACTGAAGCTTTCTTT. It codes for CASSLTGMNTEAFF.

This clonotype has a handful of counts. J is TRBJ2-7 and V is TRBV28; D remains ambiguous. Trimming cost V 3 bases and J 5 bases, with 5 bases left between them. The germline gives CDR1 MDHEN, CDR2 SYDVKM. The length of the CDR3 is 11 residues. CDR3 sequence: CASSFSHEQYF. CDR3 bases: TGTGCCAGCAGTTTTAGCCACGAGCAGTACTTC. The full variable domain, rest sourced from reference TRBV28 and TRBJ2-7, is DVKVTQSSRYLVKRTGEKVFLECVQDMDHENMFWYRQDPGLGLRLIYFSYDVKMKEKGDIPEGYSVSREKKERFSLILESASTNQTSMYLCASSFSHEQYFGPGTRLTVT.

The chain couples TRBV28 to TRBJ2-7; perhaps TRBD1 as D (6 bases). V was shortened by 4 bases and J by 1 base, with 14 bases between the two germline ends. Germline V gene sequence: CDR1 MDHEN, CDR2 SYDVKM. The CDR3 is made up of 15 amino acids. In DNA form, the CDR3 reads TGTGCCAGCAGTTCAGGGGCAGGGGTTTCCTACGAGCAGTACTTC. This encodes CASSSGAGVSYEQYF.

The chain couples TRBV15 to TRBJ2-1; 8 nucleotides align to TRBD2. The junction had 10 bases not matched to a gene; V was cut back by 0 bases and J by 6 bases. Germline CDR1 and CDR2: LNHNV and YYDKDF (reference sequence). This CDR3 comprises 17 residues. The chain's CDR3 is CATSRDWLGTRLNEQFF. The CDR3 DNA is TGTGCCACCAGCAGAGATTGGCTCGGGACTAGGCTCAATGAGCAGTTCTTC.

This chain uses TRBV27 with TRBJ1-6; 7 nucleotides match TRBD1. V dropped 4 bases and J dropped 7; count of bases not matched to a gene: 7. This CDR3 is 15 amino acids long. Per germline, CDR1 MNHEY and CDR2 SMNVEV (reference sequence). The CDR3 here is CASSSNRGGNSPLHF. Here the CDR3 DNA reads TGTGCCAGCAGTTCGAACAGGGGAGGGAATTCACCCCTCCACTTT.

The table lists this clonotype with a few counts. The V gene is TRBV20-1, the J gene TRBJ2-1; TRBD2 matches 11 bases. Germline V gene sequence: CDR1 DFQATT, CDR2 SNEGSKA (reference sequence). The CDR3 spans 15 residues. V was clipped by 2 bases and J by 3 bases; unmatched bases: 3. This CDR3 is CSARMTSGNYNEQFF. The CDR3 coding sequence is TGCAGTGCTAGAATGACTAGCGGGAACTACAATGAGCAGTTCTTC.

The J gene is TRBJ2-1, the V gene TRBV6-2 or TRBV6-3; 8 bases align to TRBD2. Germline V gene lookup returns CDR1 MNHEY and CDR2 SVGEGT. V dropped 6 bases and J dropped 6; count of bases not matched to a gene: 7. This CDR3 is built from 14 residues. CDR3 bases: TGTGCCAGCAGAACCGGGACTAGTCTCAATGAGCAGTTCTTC. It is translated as CASRTGTSLNEQFF.

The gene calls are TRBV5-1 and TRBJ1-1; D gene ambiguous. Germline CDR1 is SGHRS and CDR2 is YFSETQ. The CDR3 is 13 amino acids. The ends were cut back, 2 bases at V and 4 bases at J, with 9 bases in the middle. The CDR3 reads CASSLIHTTEAFF. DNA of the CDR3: TGCGCCAGCAGCTTAATTCATACCACTGAAGCTTTCTTT.

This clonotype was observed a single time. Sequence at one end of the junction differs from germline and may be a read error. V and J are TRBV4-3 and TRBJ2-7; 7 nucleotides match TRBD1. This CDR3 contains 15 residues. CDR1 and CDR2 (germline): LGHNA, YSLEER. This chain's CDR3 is CAGSQAGTEGDEQYF. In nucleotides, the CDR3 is TGCGCCGGCAGCCAAGCCGGGACAGAGGGCGACGAGCAGTACTTC.

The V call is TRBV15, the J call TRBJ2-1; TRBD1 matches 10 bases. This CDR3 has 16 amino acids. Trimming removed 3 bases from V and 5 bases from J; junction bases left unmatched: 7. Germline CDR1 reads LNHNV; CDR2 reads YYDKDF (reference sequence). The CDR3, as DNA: TGTGCCACCAGCAGGAAGGGACAGGGGATGAACAATGAGCAGTTCTTC. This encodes CATSRKGQGMNNEQFF.

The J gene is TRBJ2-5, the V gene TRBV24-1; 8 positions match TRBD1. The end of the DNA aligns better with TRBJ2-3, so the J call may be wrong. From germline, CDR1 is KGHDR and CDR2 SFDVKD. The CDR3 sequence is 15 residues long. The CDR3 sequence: CATSVHRGSSDTQYF. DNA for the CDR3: TGTGCCACCAGTGTTCACAGGGGGTCTTCAGATACGCAGTATTTT.

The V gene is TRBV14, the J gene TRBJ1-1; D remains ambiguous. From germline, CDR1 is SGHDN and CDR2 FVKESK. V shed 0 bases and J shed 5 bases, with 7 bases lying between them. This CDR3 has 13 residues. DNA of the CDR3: TGTGCCAGCAGCCAAGATTGGGATACTGAAGCTTTCTTT. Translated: CASSQDWDTEAFF.

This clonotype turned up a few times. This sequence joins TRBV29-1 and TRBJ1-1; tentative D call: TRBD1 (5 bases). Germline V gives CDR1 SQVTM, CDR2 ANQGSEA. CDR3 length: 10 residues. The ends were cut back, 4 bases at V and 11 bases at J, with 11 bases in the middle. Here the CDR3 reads CSVGLQAAFF. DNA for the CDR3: TGCAGCGTTGGTCTACAGGCTGCTTTCTTT. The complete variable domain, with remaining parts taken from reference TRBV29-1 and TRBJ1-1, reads SAVISQKPSRDICQRGTSLTIQCQVDSQVTMMFWYRQQPGQSLTLIATANQGSEATYESGFVIDKFPISRPNLTFSTLTVSNMSPEDSSIYLCSVGLQAAFFGQGTRLTVV.

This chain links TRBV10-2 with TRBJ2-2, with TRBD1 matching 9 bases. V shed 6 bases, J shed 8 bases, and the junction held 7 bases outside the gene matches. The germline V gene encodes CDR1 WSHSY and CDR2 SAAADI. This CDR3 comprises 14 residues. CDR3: CASRLGTGKGELFF. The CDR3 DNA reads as TGCGCCAGCAGACTCGGGACAGGGAAGGGGGAGCTGTTTTTT.

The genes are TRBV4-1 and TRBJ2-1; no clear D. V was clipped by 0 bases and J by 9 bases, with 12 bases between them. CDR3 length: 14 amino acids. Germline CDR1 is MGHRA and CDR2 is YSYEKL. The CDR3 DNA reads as TGCGCCAGCAGCCAAGAGCTAGGGAAAGGTGAGCAGTTCTTC. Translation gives CASSQELGKGEQFF.